The 15 T cell receptor beta chains reported below all come from one sample, sequenced in a study of blood T cell repertoires in COVID-19. Sequencing was performed with immunoSEQ multiplex PCR; in TCRdb, only in-frame clones are kept and a portion is missing. The sample shows 98,000 or so clones, 84% of them seen only once. Sequencing was performed on peripheral blood. The source is a man aged 55 to 70 with acute or convalescent COVID-19.

This clone came up a few times. The chain uses TRBV10-1 and TRBJ1-3; D not certain. The CDR3 sequence is 15 residues long. V was shortened by 7 bases and J by 4 bases, with 17 bases between the two germline ends. Germline lookup yields CDR1 WNHNN and CDR2 SYGVQD (reference sequence). The CDR3 region has the DNA TGCGCCAGCACCGGGCCGGGAAAAGTCGGAAACACCATATATTTT. This codes for CASTGPGKVGNTIYF.

This chain joins TRBV20-1 and TRBJ2-3; possibly TRBD2 for D (6 bases). Germline V CDR1 and CDR2: DFQATT, SNEGSKA (reference sequence). Trimming removed 5 bases at V and 8 bases at J, with 11 bases between. The CDR3 consists of 11 residues. CDR3 in DNA: TGCAGTGCTGGGGGGTTAGGTACGCAGTATTTT. Encoded protein: CSAGGLGTQYF.

The chain has TRBV19 and TRBJ1-3; D is perhaps TRBD1 (6 bases). The V end was cut by 7 bases, the J end by 4 bases, with 14 bases between. Germline V gives CDR1 LNHDA, CDR2 SQIVND (reference sequence). The CDR3 loop spans 14 amino acids. CDR3: CASIQGVGGNTIYF. CDR3 DNA: TGTGCCAGTATACAGGGAGTAGGAGGAAACACCATATATTTT.

The chain links TRBV5-1 to TRBJ2-5; TRBD2 matches at 9 bases. Germline trimming cut 7 bases from V and 5 bases from J; bases unmatched to any gene: 15. CDR1 SGHRS and CDR2 YFSETQ come from the germline V gene. The length of the CDR3 is 16 residues. The CDR3 nucleotides read TGCGCCAGCCACCACGGAACGGCGGGAGGGAGTGAGACCCAGTACTTC. As protein: CASHHGTAGGSETQYF.

This clone was recorded only once. V is TRBV27 and J is TRBJ1-5, with 10 bases aligning to TRBD1. The V gene end was trimmed by 2 bases and the J gene end by 7 bases; junction bases not matched to a gene: 8. CDR3 length: 16 amino acids. Germline loops: CDR1 MNHEY, CDR2 SMNVEV (reference sequence). CDR3 amino acids: CASSLLPGTGVQPQHF. In DNA, the CDR3 is TGTGCCAGCAGTTTACTCCCCGGGACAGGGGTCCAGCCCCAGCATTTT.

The chain couples TRBV9 to TRBJ1-2; 7 nucleotides line up with TRBD1. Unmatched junction bases numbered 7, after V lost 2 bases and J lost 0 bases. Per the germline V gene, CDR1 is SGDLS and CDR2 is YYNGEE. This CDR3 contains 16 residues. The CDR3 loop reads CASSVGTVLPNYGYTF. As DNA, the CDR3 is TGTGCCAGCAGCGTGGGGACAGTCCTTCCTAACTATGGCTACACCTTC.

V is TRBV7-8 and J is TRBJ1-2, with no clear D. Per germline, CDR1 SGHVS and CDR2 FQNEAQ. The CDR3 extends over 14 amino acids. The ends were cut back, 4 bases at V and 5 bases at J, with 14 bases in the middle. DNA for the CDR3: TGTGCCAGCAGCTCTAGATCTGATCTATATGGCTACACCTTC. Its protein product is CASSSRSDLYGYTF.

This clone is a singleton in its sample. This chain uses TRBV9 with TRBJ2-7, with 9 bases that match TRBD2. Germline trimming cut 0 bases from V and 2 bases from J; bases unmatched to any gene: 3. This CDR3 is 15 amino acids long. Germline V gene sequence: CDR1 SGDLS, CDR2 YYNGEE. CDR3: CASSVGVAGAYEQYF. Written as DNA, the CDR3 is TGTGCCAGCAGCGTAGGAGTAGCGGGAGCCTACGAGCAGTACTTC.

The rearrangement joins TRBV6-4 to TRBJ2-3; D is perhaps TRBD2 (5 bases). The germline V and J ends were trimmed by 0 bases and 0 bases, with 7 bases remaining between them. This CDR3 has 15 amino acids. From germline, CDR1 is MRHNA and CDR2 SNTAGT. This chain's CDR3 is CASSDSGGSTDTQYF. CDR3 sequence (DNA): TGTGCCAGCAGTGACTCCGGCGGGAGCACAGATACGCAGTATTTT.

Worth noting for this clone: One junction end disagrees with the germline gene, perhaps due to a read error. This chain joins TRBV6-2 or TRBV6-3 and TRBJ1-2; 9 bases line up with TRBD1. This CDR3 comprises 11 residues. Germline lookup yields CDR1 MNHEY and CDR2 SVGEGT. In DNA form, the CDR3 reads TGTGCCAGCAGTATGGGACAGGGAAGTCGCTTC. Protein product: CASSMGQGSRF.

The chain combines TRBV6-6 with TRBJ2-5; TRBD1 agrees at 7 bases. CDR1 MNHNY and CDR2 SVGAGI come from the germline V gene (reference sequence). CDR3 length: 14 amino acids. The ends lost 5 bases at V and 0 bases at J; junction bases unmatched: 3. In nucleotides, the CDR3 is TGTGCCAGCAGTGGGACAGCATACCAAGAGACCCAGTACTTC. Amino acids: CASSGTAYQETQYF.

The CDR3: CASSQGRLGVVTDTQYF. The CDR3 DNA sequence: TGTGCCAGCAGCCAAGGAAGACTAGGGGTAGTCACAGATACGCAGTATTTT. The chain employs TRBV3-1 (or the pseudogene TRBV3-2) and TRBJ2-3, with a weak D call TRBD2 (6 bases). There are 17 residues in the CDR3. V lost 1 base and J 2 bases, leaving 16 bases between the germline ends. Germline V lookup: CDR1 LGHDT, CDR2 YNNKEL (reference sequence).

This chain connects TRBV10-2 to TRBJ2-1; TRBD2 aligns across 7 bases. The germline V gene encodes CDR1 WSHSY and CDR2 SAAADI. CDR3 length: 14 residues. After removal of 3 bases from V and 7 bases from J, the junction contained 6 bases not matched to a gene. CDR3 in DNA: TGCGCCAGCAGTGATTGGCGGGGGTGGAATGAGCAGTTCTTC. Encoded protein: CASSDWRGWNEQFF.

The chain has TRBV7-9 and TRBJ2-5; D possibly corresponds to TRBD2 (6 bases). Germline CDR1 and CDR2: SEHNR and FQNEAQ (reference sequence). The CDR3 has 13 amino acids. Trimming stripped 3 bases from V and 6 bases from J, with 11 bases between. In DNA, the CDR3 is TGTGCCAGCAGCTTCGGAGGAGGGAAGACCCAGTACTTC. This encodes CASSFGGGKTQYF.

In this sample, this clone turned up a few times. J is TRBJ1-2 and V is TRBV14, with TRBD1 matching 9 bases. J lost 3 bases, V lost 1 base, and 6 bases had no gene match. CDR3 length equals 16 residues. Germline values: CDR1 SGHDN, CDR2 FVKESK. CDR3 sequence (DNA): TGTGCCAGCAGCCAAGCTTGGGACAGGGCCTACTATGGCTACACCTTC. It encodes CASSQAWDRAYYGYTF.